These 18 T cell receptor beta chains originate from one sample sequenced in a study of early T cells in non-severe SARS-CoV-2 infection. TCRdb reprocessed the 5' RACE reads via MiXCR and lists one record per CDR3 protein. The sample holds about 28,000 distinct CDR3 sequences; under 6% are singletons and the top ten take less than 6%. The sequenced sample was whole blood. These receptors were taken from an adult who was a healthcare worker with PCR-confirmed SARS-CoV-2 infection or an uninfected control (not recorded which).

This clonotype showed up many times. The V and J genes are TRBV12-3 or TRBV12-4 and TRBJ1-1; a possible D gene is TRBD1 (5 bases). The CDR3 runs to 16 residues. V lost 5 bases and J 0 bases, leaving 16 bases between the germline ends. This chain's CDR3 is CASSPRRGGLNTEAFF. CDR3 nucleotide sequence: TGTGCCAGCAGTCCCCGAAGGGGCGGCCTGAACACTGAAGCTTTCTTT.

This clonotype was found many times. This rearrangement joins TRBV5-1 to TRBJ1-2; no clear D gene. The CDR3 has 16 amino acids. CDR1 and CDR2 from the germline V gene are SGHRS and YFSETQ. The V end was cut by 0 bases, the J end by 1 base, with 13 bases between. The CDR3 DNA sequence: TGCGCCAGCAGCTTGGACGGGAGGGCTCTTAACTATGGCTACACCTTC. This gives the protein CASSLDGRALNYGYTF.

The table lists this clonotype with many counts. This rearrangement joins TRBV4-2 to TRBJ2-7, with a tentative D call TRBD1 (5 bases). Trimming took 1 base from V and 0 from J, leaving 19 bases between them. Germline lookup yields CDR1 LGHNA and CDR2 YNFKEQ. This CDR3 contains 18 residues. The CDR3 DNA reads as TGTGCCAGCAGCCAAGTCCCCTTGGCAGGGTTGAACTCCTACGAGCAGTACTTC. Translation gives CASSQVPLAGLNSYEQYF.

This clonotype came up many times. This chain connects TRBV7-6 to TRBJ2-7; D remains ambiguous. V was trimmed by 6 bases and J by 2 bases, leaving 14 bases between them. Per germline, CDR1 SGHVS and CDR2 FNYEAQ. This CDR3 contains 14 residues. This CDR3 is CASRTKWSPYEQYF. Here the CDR3 DNA reads TGTGCCAGCAGAACAAAGTGGTCCCCCTACGAGCAGTACTTC.

This clonotype has ten or more counts. The chain is built from TRBV7-3 and TRBJ2-1; 11 nucleotides align to TRBD2. The V gene end was trimmed by 2 bases and the J gene end by 5 bases; junction bases not matched to a gene: 2. The CDR3 covers 15 residues. Germline V gene sequence: CDR1 SGHTA, CDR2 FQGTGA. The CDR3 DNA sequence: TGTGCCAGCAGCTTACAGACTAGCGGGGACAATGAGCAGTTCTTC. This gives the protein CASSLQTSGDNEQFF.

About this clonotype: A read error may explain this, as a much larger clone is one base away. The genes are TRBV12-3 or TRBV12-4 and TRBJ1-3; the D is unclear. V was cut by 2 bases and J by 5 bases, with 4 bases left in between. The CDR3 runs to 12 residues. The CDR3 sequence: CASSLRRNTIYF. CDR3 coding DNA: TGTGCCAGCAGTTTAAGGCGAAACACCATATATTTT.

This clonotype was detected many times. DNA for the CDR3: TGTGCCAGCAGCTTAGTAGACAGATTCTACGAGCAGTACTTC. It translates to CASSLVDRFYEQYF. The rearrangement links TRBV13 to TRBJ2-7; D possibly corresponds to TRBD1 (5 bases). V was pared by 1 base and J by 3 bases, with 10 bases between. Germline CDR1 reads PRHDT; CDR2 reads FYEKMQ (reference sequence). The CDR3 is 14 amino acids.

This clonotype was picked up a small number of times. The rearrangement joins TRBV30 to TRBJ2-3; D is unresolved. There are 12 residues in the CDR3. The V gene lost 5 bases and the J gene lost 7 bases, with 13 bases spanning the gap. CDR1 and CDR2 from the germline V gene are GTSNPN and SVGIG (reference sequence). The CDR3 reads CAWGLLDNTQYF. The CDR3 DNA sequence: TGTGCCTGGGGCCTTCTCGACAATACGCAGTATTTT.

This clonotype was seen more than once but under ten times. The CDR3 loop is CASSSFGIQETQYF. CDR3 sequence (DNA): TGTGCCAGCAGCTCTTTTGGTATCCAAGAGACCCAGTACTTC. The chain has TRBV7-2 and TRBJ2-5; D uncertain. Germline-derived CDR1 and CDR2 are SGHTA and FQGNSA. This CDR3 has 14 amino acids. V shed 4 bases and J shed 1 base, with 10 bases lying between them.

This clonotype was seen at least ten times. CDR3 in amino acids: CASSYGQLDSPLHF. The CDR3 DNA reads TGTGCCAGCAGTTACGGACAGTTAGATTCACCCCTCCACTTT. The chain joins TRBV6-5 to TRBJ1-6; D is perhaps TRBD1 (6 bases). The CDR3 sequence is 14 residues long. The ends were cut back, 2 bases at V and 8 bases at J, with 10 bases in the middle. Germline V gene sequence: CDR1 MNHEY, CDR2 SVGAGI.

This clonotype counts as medium-sized. The chain combines TRBV11-3 with TRBJ2-3; tentatively, D is TRBD1 or TRBD2 (5 bases each). CDR1 and CDR2 (germline): SGHNT, YENEEA. CDR3 length equals 12 residues. The V end lost 5 bases, the J end lost 5 bases, and 8 bases lay between the germline ends. The chain's CDR3 is CASSRDRDTQYF. The CDR3 nucleotides read TGTGCCAGCAGCAGGGACCGAGATACGCAGTATTTT.

This clonotype came up many times. The J gene is TRBJ2-2, the V gene TRBV3-1; 13 nucleotides align to TRBD2. Germline CDR1 LGHDT, CDR2 YNNKEL (reference sequence). The CDR3 is made up of 16 amino acids. Trimming removed 2 bases from V and 5 bases from J; junction bases left unmatched: 2. CDR3 DNA: TGTGCCAGCAGCCAAATGGGACTAGCGGGGACCGGGGAGCTGTTTTTT. This gives the protein CASSQMGLAGTGELFF.

This clonotype was seen only a few times. The J gene is TRBJ1-5, the V gene TRBV6-2 or TRBV6-3; 7 bases match TRBD1. The CDR3 extends over 15 amino acids. Germline V gives CDR1 MNHEY, CDR2 SVGEGT. V shed 5 bases and J 4 bases; nucleotides not matched to a gene: 8. The CDR3 loop is CASSLSQGTNQPQHF. CDR3 DNA sequence: TGTGCCAGCAGTCTCTCACAGGGGACAAATCAGCCCCAGCATTTT.

This clonotype has ten or more counts. The chain uses TRBV20-1 and TRBJ1-3; D uncertain. This CDR3 is built from 13 residues. V was shortened by 0 bases and J by 1 base, with 4 bases between the two germline ends. The germline V gene has CDR1 DFQATT and CDR2 SNEGSKA (reference sequence). CDR3 DNA sequence: TGCAGTGCTAGAGAGGGATCTGGAAACACCATATATTTT. It encodes CSAREGSGNTIYF.

This clonotype was observed many times. The chain carries TRBV9 and TRBJ2-5, with D hard to call. Germline values: CDR1 SGDLS, CDR2 YYNGEE. The CDR3 totals 13 residues. Trimming stripped 1 base from V and 1 base from J, with 5 bases between. The CDR3 DNA reads TGTGCCAGCAGCGTAACACTCCAAGAGACCCAGTACTTC. This translates into CASSVTLQETQYF.

This clonotype has at least ten counts. This rearrangement joins TRBV7-9 to TRBJ1-4; possibly TRBD1 for D (6 bases). This CDR3 has 15 amino acids. V was shortened by 2 bases and J by 7 bases, with 14 bases between the two germline ends. Germline V lookup: CDR1 SEHNR, CDR2 FQNEAQ (reference sequence). The CDR3 coding sequence is TGTGCCAGCAGCTTACGGGGGGGCTCCGGTGAAAAACTGTTTTTT. Translation gives CASSLRGGSGEKLFF.

This clonotype was seen a few times. The rearrangement links TRBV18 to TRBJ2-3; D possibly uses TRBD1 or TRBD2 (6 bases each). Germline V lookup: CDR1 KGHSH, CDR2 LQKENI. The CDR3 is 16 residues long. Trimming stripped 4 bases from V and 1 base from J, with 15 bases between. CDR3 region: CASSLITGAGTDTQYF. The CDR3 region has the DNA TGTGCCAGCTCACTAATCACGGGGGCCGGCACAGATACGCAGTATTTT.

This clonotype was detected many times. The genes are TRBV7-2 and TRBJ2-1; D not certain. Germline V gene data show CDR1 as SGHTA and CDR2 as FQGNSA. V was clipped by 5 bases and J by 6 bases, with 8 bases between them. The CDR3 spans 12 residues. In DNA, the CDR3 is TGTGCCAGCAGCCACCTCGCCAATGAGCAGTTCTTC. Protein product: CASSHLANEQFF.